The next 26 T cell receptor beta chains were all read from a single sample in a study of cytomegalovirus exposure and HLA in healthy donors. PCR was performed using 60 Vbeta and 13 Jbeta primers. The method was immunoSEQ multiplex PCR; TCRdb's version includes in-frame clones alone and lacks a portion of them. This table holds about 130,000 clones, 73% found once. The source material was PBMCs. The source is a man between 60 and 75 years old in good health and CMV-seropositive.

This chain connects TRBV9 to TRBJ2-1, with D possibly being TRBD1 (6 bases). Looked up from germline, CDR1 is SGDLS and CDR2 is YYNGEE. CDR3 size: 15 residues. The V end was cut by 1 base, the J end by 0 bases, with 8 bases between. This CDR3 is CASSVQGRSYNEQFF. DNA for the CDR3: TGTGCCAGCAGCGTACAGGGGCGCTCCTACAATGAGCAGTTCTTC.

This chain uses TRBV19 with TRBJ2-1; 8 nucleotides agree with TRBD2. The CDR3 is made up of 15 amino acids. V was clipped by 9 bases and J by 1 base; unmatched bases: 8. Germline V gene data show CDR1 as LNHDA and CDR2 as SQIVND (reference sequence). CDR3 nucleotide sequence: TGTGCCAGCAAGGGGGGCGGGGGGTCCTACAATGAGCAGTTCTTC. The encoded protein is CASKGGGGSYNEQFF. The full variable domain, completed using reference TRBV19 and TRBJ2-1, is DGGITQSPKYLFRKEGQNVTLSCEQNLNHDAMYWYRQDPGQGLRLIYYSQIVNDFQKGDIAEGYSVSREKKESFPLTVTSAQKNPTAFYLCASKGGGGSYNEQFFGPGTRLTVL.

CDR3 residues: CASSVEGTYEQYF. The CDR3 DNA follows: TGTGCCAGCAGTGTAGAGGGCACCTACGAGCAGTACTTC. The rearrangement joins TRBV2 to TRBJ2-7, with D tentatively TRBD2 (5 bases). The V end was cut by 4 bases, the J end by 2 bases, with 9 bases between. CDR1 SNHLY and CDR2 FYNNEI come from the germline V gene. This CDR3 contains 13 residues. The full variable domain, rest sourced from reference TRBV2 and TRBJ2-7, is EPEVTQTPSHQVTQMGQEVILRCVPISNHLYFYWYRQILGQKVEFLVSFYNNEISEKSEIFDDQFSVERPDGSNFTLKIRSTKLEDSAMYFCASSVEGTYEQYFGPGTRLTVT.

V and J are TRBV5-1 and TRBJ1-2, with unresolved D. V lost 4 bases, J lost 2 bases, and 15 bases lay in between. This CDR3 region has 15 residues. The V gene's germline CDR1 is SGHRS and CDR2 YFSETQ. The CDR3 loop reads CASSEVLSGNYGYTF. Here the CDR3 DNA reads TGCGCCAGCAGCGAGGTGTTGTCGGGAAACTATGGCTACACCTTC.

V gene TRBV9 combines with J gene TRBJ2-3; TRBD2 aligns across 9 bases. Germline trimming cut 2 bases from V and 10 bases from J; bases unmatched to any gene: 11. Germline V lookup: CDR1 SGDLS, CDR2 YYNGEE. The length of the CDR3 is 15 residues. The CDR3 coding sequence is TGTGCCAGCAGCGTGGGACTAGCCGTCGGGAGGGCGCAGTATTTT. Protein: CASSVGLAVGRAQYF.

The chain has TRBV7-9 and TRBJ2-2; 10 bases are a match to TRBD2. Germline trimming cut 3 bases from V and 5 bases from J; bases unmatched to any gene: 3. The CDR3 is 15 residues long. In germline, CDR1 is SEHNR, CDR2 FQNEAQ (reference sequence). The CDR3 DNA is TGTGCCAGCAGCTTGAGCGGGGGGGCGACCGGGGAGCTGTTTTTT. It encodes CASSLSGGATGELFF.

V is TRBV7-9 and J is TRBJ2-3; D remains unclear. The germline CDR1 and CDR2 sequences are SEHNR and FQNEAQ (reference sequence). V dropped 5 bases and J dropped 4 bases, with 13 bases sitting between them. CDR3 length: 14 amino acids. CDR3 sequence (DNA): TGTGCCAGCAGCGGTACGTTCACTTCAGATACGCAGTATTTT. This translates into CASSGTFTSDTQYF.

The rearrangement joins TRBV19 to TRBJ2-7; D is possibly TRBD1 (7 bases). From germline, CDR1 is LNHDA and CDR2 SQIVND (reference sequence). The CDR3 length is 15 residues. The V end was cut by 10 bases, the J end by 5 bases, with 24 bases between. The CDR3 region has the DNA TGTGCCACTAAGCTAGCGACAGGGAGGAATGACGAGCAGTACTTC. It specifies CATKLATGRNDEQYF.

This chain uses TRBV6-1 with TRBJ1-2; the D is unclear. The CDR3 length is 17 residues. In germline, CDR1 is MNHNS, CDR2 SASEGT. With 2 bases removed from V and 2 bases from J, the gap between germline ends came to 18 bases. The CDR3 sequence: CASSELTGWESNYGYTF. The CDR3 DNA sequence: TGTGCCAGCAGTGAACTAACGGGTTGGGAGAGCAACTATGGCTACACCTTC.

The chain links TRBV5-1 to TRBJ1-5, with 7 bases aligning to TRBD1. The CDR3 sequence is 14 residues long. Germline values: CDR1 SGHRS, CDR2 YFSETQ. V shed 3 bases and J 4 bases; nucleotides not matched to a gene: 4. The CDR3 region has the DNA TGCGCCAGCAGCTGGGCAGGGGGAAATCAGCCCCAGCATTTT. It specifies CASSWAGGNQPQHF. Based on the CDR3 plus reference TRBV5-1 and TRBJ1-5, the full variable domain is KAGVTQTPRYLIKTRGQQVTLSCSPISGHRSVSWYQQTPGQGLQFLFEYFSETQRNKGNFPGRFSGRQFSNSRSEMNVSTLELGDSALYLCASSWAGGNQPQHFGDGTRLSIL.

V usage is TRBV5-4 and J usage is TRBJ2-5, with D possibly matching TRBD2 (6 bases). Per the germline V gene, CDR1 is SGHNT and CDR2 is YYREEE (reference sequence). CDR3 length equals 14 residues. V lost 0 bases, J lost 1 base, and 7 bases lay in between. CDR3: CASSLERAQETQYF. The CDR3 region has the DNA TGTGCCAGCAGCTTGGAGCGGGCCCAAGAGACCCAGTACTTC.

The chain is built from TRBV5-1 and TRBJ1-4; D gene uncertain. V dropped 4 bases and J dropped 5 bases, with 15 bases sitting between them. Looked up from germline, CDR1 is SGHRS and CDR2 is YFSETQ. The CDR3 is 15 amino acids. For the CDR3, the DNA is TGCGCCAGCAGCCCCGGACCCGCGGGGAATGAAAAACTGTTTTTT. This codes for CASSPGPAGNEKLFF.

This clone was observed a single time. V usage is TRBV29-1 and J usage is TRBJ1-1, with 7 bases aligning to TRBD1. V shed 6 bases and J 4 bases; nucleotides not matched to a gene: 5. Germline-derived CDR1 and CDR2 are SQVTM and ANQGSEA. This CDR3 has 12 residues. CDR3 nucleotide sequence: TGCAGCGTCGGCAGGGGGATCACTGAAGCTTTCTTT. It is translated as CSVGRGITEAFF.

This clone appeared once. CDR3 protein: CATSRERGTNEKLFF. CDR3 coding DNA: TGTGCCACCAGCAGGGAAAGGGGAACTAATGAAAAACTGTTTTTT. The rearrangement uses TRBV15 and TRBJ1-4, with D maybe TRBD1 (5 bases). The CDR3 length is 15 residues. Germline CDR1 reads LNHNV; CDR2 reads YYDKDF (reference sequence). With 3 bases removed from V and 1 base from J, the gap between germline ends came to 9 bases.

This clone showed up just once. The chain has TRBV7-3 and TRBJ2-1, with TRBD2 matching over 9 bases. The V gene end was trimmed by 5 bases and the J gene end by 3 bases; junction bases not matched to a gene: 5. Germline values: CDR1 SGHTA, CDR2 FQGTGA. The CDR3 consists of 15 residues. The CDR3 DNA follows: TGTGCCAGCAGCCCAGCTAGCGGGGTCTACAATGAGCAGTTCTTC. It encodes CASSPASGVYNEQFF.

This chain joins TRBV5-1 and TRBJ2-6; 8 bases match TRBD2. The CDR3 length is 16 residues. Germline-derived CDR1 and CDR2 are SGHRS and YFSETQ. V dropped 3 bases and J dropped 4; count of bases not matched to a gene: 6. The CDR3 sequence: CASSSTGGPGANVLTF. The CDR3 DNA reads TGCGCCAGCAGCTCTACGGGGGGGCCCGGGGCCAACGTCCTGACTTTC.

The rearrangement joins TRBV29-1 to TRBJ1-4, with D possibly TRBD1 on 5 matching bases. Germline V CDR1 and CDR2: SQVTM, ANQGSEA. The CDR3 length is 13 residues. The V end lost 0 bases, the J end lost 8 bases, and 10 bases lay between the germline ends. The CDR3 region is CSVEDNGGEKLFF. DNA of the CDR3: TGCAGCGTTGAAGATAATGGGGGGGAAAAACTGTTTTTT.

This chain joins TRBV18 and TRBJ1-5, with a weak D call TRBD1 (5 bases). The CDR3 totals 14 residues. Trimming took off 3 bases at V and 2 bases at J, with 8 bases between the two ends. The germline gives CDR1 KGHSH, CDR2 LQKENI. The CDR3 protein is CASSPRVGNQPQHF. The CDR3 DNA reads as TGTGCCAGCTCACCCAGGGTTGGCAATCAGCCCCAGCATTTT.

CDR3 nucleotides: TGTGCCAGCAGACACACAGGGACACTAAGGGATGAAGCTTTCTTT. It codes for CASRHTGTLRDEAFF. The V gene is TRBV7-9, the J gene TRBJ1-1; tentatively, D is TRBD1 (6 bases). Per the germline V gene, CDR1 is SEHNR and CDR2 is FQNEAQ (reference sequence). CDR3 size: 15 residues. The V end lost 6 bases, the J end lost 7 bases, and 21 bases lay between the germline ends.

The genes are TRBV23-1 and TRBJ1-3, with TRBD1 matching 9 bases. TRBV23-1 is labeled an ORF, and its function is uncertain. This CDR3 has 21 amino acids. The V segment lost 2 bases and the J segment 0 bases; nucleotides outside the gene matches: 17. The CDR3 loop reads CASSQRSKRDREFDSGNTIYF. CDR3 in DNA: TGCGCCAGCAGTCAACGGTCCAAGAGGGACAGGGAGTTCGACTCTGGAAACACCATATATTTT.

V is TRBV7-6 and J is TRBJ2-3, with 13 positions matching TRBD2. Per germline, CDR1 SGHVS and CDR2 FNYEAQ. The length of the CDR3 is 17 residues. The J segment lost 2 bases and the V segment lost 5 bases, leaving 7 bases of the junction unmatched. The CDR3, as DNA: TGTGCCAGCAGCCGCCTGACTAGCGGGGGGCCCACAGATACGCAGTATTTT. It codes for CASSRLTSGGPTDTQYF.

In this sample, this clone turned up a few times. The rearrangement links TRBV9 to TRBJ2-6, with 7 bases matching TRBD1. Germline V CDR1 and CDR2: SGDLS, YYNGEE. This CDR3 is 14 amino acids long. J lost 13 bases, V lost 4 bases, and 11 bases had no gene match. The CDR3 DNA reads as TGTGCCAGCAGCTCAAGGACAGGTGAAATAGTCCTGACTTTC. This sequence encodes CASSSRTGEIVLTF.

The V gene is TRBV30, the J gene TRBJ1-2; tentative D call: TRBD1 (6 bases). The CDR3 loop spans 13 amino acids. The germline V gene encodes CDR1 GTSNPN and CDR2 SVGIG (reference sequence). Trimming cost V 2 bases and J 7 bases, with 14 bases left between them. CDR3 sequence (DNA): TGTGCCTGGAGTAACAACAGGGACGGTGGCTACACCTTC. It yields the protein CAWSNNRDGGYTF.

A few counts support this clone. The chain is built from TRBV27 and TRBJ2-5, with 10 bases that match TRBD2. J was trimmed by 4 bases and V by 5 bases; bases with no gene match: 13. This CDR3 has 17 residues. Germline CDR1 is MNHEY and CDR2 is SMNVEV (reference sequence). Here the CDR3 reads CASSKAPASGGGETQYF. CDR3 bases: TGTGCCAGCAGTAAGGCCCCCGCTAGCGGGGGCGGAGAGACCCAGTACTTC.

The rearrangement links TRBV19 to TRBJ2-2, with 8 bases aligning to TRBD1. Germline assignment: CDR1 LNHDA and CDR2 SQIVND (reference sequence). Germline trimming cut 8 bases from V and 1 base from J; bases unmatched to any gene: 6. The CDR3 has 15 residues. The CDR3 reads CASAHGTGNTGELFF. CDR3 DNA sequence: TGTGCCAGTGCACACGGGACAGGGAACACCGGGGAGCTGTTTTTT.

V is TRBV19 and J is TRBJ2-5; perhaps TRBD2 as D (5 bases). The CDR3 is 14 amino acids. Germline V gives CDR1 LNHDA, CDR2 SQIVND (reference sequence). The ends were cut back, 1 base at V and 6 bases at J, with 12 bases in the middle. This CDR3 reads CASSIGSRGKTQYF. DNA of the CDR3: TGTGCCAGTAGTATAGGGAGTAGAGGGAAGACCCAGTACTTC.